A single sample gave rise to the 10 T cell receptor beta chains below, sequenced in a study of blood T cell repertoires in COVID-19 (dated by TCRdb to about 2020). Libraries came from the immunoSEQ multiplex PCR assay. Not all clones reach the TCRdb copy of this immuneACCESS table, which keeps in-frame sequences only. Checked studies attribute under half of the gap to unresolved V genes and leave the rest unexplained. Across this sample there are 90,000 to 120,000 clones, with around nine tenths seen only once. Approximately 6% of the sample goes to the ten largest clones. Sequencing was carried out using peripheral blood. Receptor source: a human donor in a cohort sampled during active COVID-19.

The V call is TRBV29-1, the J call TRBJ1-2; 8 nucleotides align to TRBD1. Germline CDR1 reads SQVTM; CDR2 reads ANQGSEA. V was clipped by 6 bases and J by 5 bases; unmatched bases: 5. The CDR3 sequence is 12 residues long. The CDR3 sequence is CSVSGTGYGYTF. DNA of the CDR3: TGCAGCGTATCCGGGACAGGATATGGCTACACCTTC.

The chain's CDR3 is CASSFGPGMSEQYF. DNA for the CDR3: TGTGCCAGCAGCTTCGGTCCGGGGATGAGCGAGCAGTACTTC. The rearrangement joins TRBV5-4 to TRBJ2-7; D possibly corresponds to TRBD2 (5 bases). V was shortened by 2 bases and J by 6 bases, with 15 bases between the two germline ends. CDR1 and CDR2 from the germline V gene are SGHNT and YYREEE (reference sequence). The CDR3 contains 14 residues.

The chain recombines TRBV4-2 with TRBJ2-1; D is undetermined. This CDR3 is 13 amino acids long. Germline-derived CDR1 and CDR2 are LGHNA and YNFKEQ. V was cut by 0 bases and J by 9 bases, with 9 bases left in between. The CDR3 here is CASSQEEAGEQFF. The CDR3 DNA reads as TGTGCCAGCAGCCAAGAAGAGGCTGGTGAGCAGTTCTTC.

The genes are TRBV5-1 and TRBJ2-2; 14 bases match TRBD2. Losses at the gene ends were 4 bases for V and 7 bases for J; bases not matched to a gene: 9. CDR3 length equals 17 residues. The germline gives CDR1 SGHRS, CDR2 YFSETQ. CDR3 loop: CASSLPGLAGAGGELFF. The CDR3 region has the DNA TGCGCCAGCAGCCTGCCGGGACTAGCGGGAGCGGGCGGGGAGCTGTTTTTT.

The chain joins TRBV30 to TRBJ1-3, with TRBD1 as a possible D gene (6 bases). Germline V gene sequence: CDR1 GTSNPN, CDR2 SVGIG (reference sequence). The germline V and J ends were trimmed by 5 bases and 0 bases, with 11 bases remaining between them. This CDR3 region has 14 residues. The CDR3 reads CAWARGNSGNTIYF. CDR3 nucleotides: TGTGCCTGGGCCAGGGGTAACTCTGGAAACACCATATATTTT.

J is TRBJ1-1 and V is TRBV30; D unclear. This CDR3 contains 12 residues. V was cut by 2 bases and J by 7 bases, with 11 bases left in between. The germline CDR1 and CDR2 sequences are GTSNPN and SVGIG (reference sequence). CDR3 residues: CAWSLSQVEAFF. CDR3 coding DNA: TGTGCCTGGAGTTTGTCCCAGGTTGAAGCTTTCTTT. Together with reference TRBV30 and TRBJ1-1, the CDR3 gives the full variable domain: SQTIHQWPATLVQPVGSPLSLECTVEGTSNPNLYWYRQAAGRGLQLLFYSVGIGQISSEVPQNLSASRPQDRQFILSSKKLLLSDSGFYLCAWSLSQVEAFFGQGTRLTVV.

The rearrangement links TRBV7-6 to TRBJ1-1, with TRBD1 matching over 7 bases. CDR3 length equals 15 residues. Germline CDR1 reads SGHVS; CDR2 reads FNYEAQ. The V segment lost 4 bases and the J segment 6 bases; nucleotides outside the gene matches: 11. The CDR3 DNA sequence: TGTGCCAGCAGCTGGTCCATAGAGACAGGGTCTGAAGCTTTCTTT. Protein: CASSWSIETGSEAFF.

This sequence joins TRBV5-6 and TRBJ1-5, with D perhaps TRBD1 (5 bases). From germline, CDR1 is SGHDT and CDR2 YYEEEE. This CDR3 is built from 15 residues. V was shortened by 2 bases and J by 4 bases, with 13 bases between the two germline ends. CDR3 loop: CASSFSGLGNQPQHF. The CDR3 DNA reads TGTGCCAGCAGCTTTTCAGGGCTGGGTAATCAGCCCCAGCATTTT.

V usage is TRBV5-1 and J usage is TRBJ2-3; possible D gene TRBD2, 5 bases. With 0 bases removed from V and 2 bases from J, the gap between germline ends came to 10 bases. CDR1 is SGHRS and CDR2 is YFSETQ in the germline V gene. The CDR3 spans 15 residues. CDR3 in DNA: TGCGCCAGCAGCTTGGGAGGAGGCTCCACAGATACGCAGTATTTT. This encodes CASSLGGGSTDTQYF.

The chain uses TRBV9 and TRBJ1-1, with 8 positions matching TRBD1. Germline CDR1 and CDR2: SGDLS and YYNGEE. CDR3 length: 13 amino acids. The J segment lost 9 bases and the V segment lost 4 bases, leaving 8 bases of the junction unmatched. CDR3 sequence reads: CASSPGGQGKAFF. In DNA form, the CDR3 reads TGTGCCAGCAGCCCGGGTGGACAGGGTAAAGCTTTCTTT.